This TCR beta chain stems from a study of cytomegalovirus exposure and HLA in healthy donors. Study-level background: T cells numbering about 179 million yielded 100 million to 120 million unique TCR beta sequences in an earlier analysis. Study-level results: Follow-up analysis seemed to connect common viral pathogens with several of the most significant clusters identified. What was likely a sequencing artifact was a cluster of highly shared sequence variants.

Trimming left V 0 bases short and J 5 bases short, with 11 bases between. CDR1 SGHNT and CDR2 YYREEE come from the germline V gene (reference sequence). The CDR3 totals 14 residues. As for this clone: Its antigen is undetermined.

This PCR relied on a set of 60 Vbeta primers and 13 Jbeta primers. How the authors handled the data: In a later analysis, 79 million or so unique TCR beta chains included roughly 11 million shared by two or more donors. TCRdb's copy holds only in-frame clones and misses some; the assay was immunoSEQ multiplex PCR. That table gives V, J and clone size, and the DNA gave D and trimming. This repertoire shows some 200,000 clones, roughly 84% found once; its top ten account for roughly 0.7%. The TCR originated in a boy aged 2 to 10 in good health and CMV-seronegative. The genes are TRBV5-4 and TRBJ2-5, with D possibly matching TRBD2 (6 bases). Material for sequencing was PBMCs. The CDR3, as DNA: TGTGCCAGCAGCTTGGCCGGAGGGGACGAGACCCAGTACTTC. Translating it yields CASSLAGGDETQYF.